This T cell receptor (beta chain) was recovered during a study of blood T cell repertoires in COVID-19. About the study: Specimens from acute and convalescent COVID-19 originated in the United States, Italy and Spain. Sample material is recorded as cDNA or gDNA derived from T cells, B-cell-depleted T cells, or PBMCs.

This clone was counted a single time. V lost 0 bases and J 0 bases, leaving 16 bases between the germline ends. The CDR3 length is 18 residues. From germline, CDR1 is LNHNV and CDR2 YYDKDF (reference sequence). Original analysis: Reference gene primer amplification gave nucleated cell count estimates. The assay was immunoSEQ multiplex PCR, and TCRdb's table has in-frame clones only and misses some. Clone size and V and J calls were adopted from that table, with D and trimming inferred from the DNA. This table holds 150,000 to 200,000 clones, around 87% found once. The genes are TRBV15 and TRBJ2-3; D possibly corresponds to TRBD2 (6 bases). The sequence was obtained from a woman older than 75 in a cohort sampled during active or convalescent COVID-19. Material: peripheral blood. CDR3 sequence: CATSRDFTGGTSTDTQYF. The CDR3 coding sequence is TGTGCCACCAGCAGAGATTTTACCGGGGGAACTAGCACAGATACGCAGTATTTT.